One sample yielded the 26 T cell receptor beta chains listed below, sequenced in a study of CD8+CD57+ T cells in acquired aplastic anemia. The use of genomic DNA as template underpinned the TCR beta VDJ and CDR3 profiling. TCRdb re-derived calls from the reads in MiXCR, one entry per CDR3 protein. The sample yields about 160,000 distinct CDR3 sequences, approximately 44% seen once. What was sequenced was sorted CD4+, CD8+, or CD8+CD57+ T cells (not recorded which) from PBMCs. These receptors originate from a human donor in good health.

There are many counts of this clonotype. V gene TRBV5-1 combines with J gene TRBJ2-7; D gene uncertain. The CDR3 extends over 13 amino acids. The germline V gene has CDR1 SGHRS and CDR2 YFSETQ. Trimming left V 4 bases short and J 7 bases short, with 15 bases between. In DNA form, the CDR3 reads TGCGCCAGCAGCCTGACGGAGCTCAGGGAGCAGTACTTC. This codes for CASSLTELREQYF.

This clonotype appeared a single time. The chain has TRBV5-1 and TRBJ2-1, with TRBD1 matching 12 bases. This CDR3 region has 20 residues. Germline V gives CDR1 SGHRS, CDR2 YFSETQ. Trimming cost V 2 bases and J 0 bases; bases outside gene matches: 12. The CDR3 loop reads CASSFSVGDRGPSSYNEQFF. CDR3 DNA sequence: TGCGCCAGCAGCTTTTCGGTCGGGGACAGGGGGCCCAGCTCCTACAATGAGCAGTTCTTC.

This clonotype was seen more than once but under ten times. The chain is built from TRBV28 and TRBJ2-7; 12 positions match TRBD2. CDR3 length: 17 amino acids. V lost 1 base to trimming and J lost 5 bases; unmatched junction nucleotides: 9. Looked up from germline, CDR1 is MDHEN and CDR2 is SYDVKM. CDR3 bases: TGTGCCAGCAGTTTATTCGGCCTAGCGGGAGGGCCCGACGAGCAGTACTTC. Translated: CASSLFGLAGGPDEQYF.

The chain has TRBV20-1 and TRBJ1-3; 7 positions agree with TRBD1. This CDR3 region has 16 residues. V lost 4 bases and J lost 4; bases outside the gene matches: 13. Germline V gene sequence: CDR1 DFQATT, CDR2 SNEGSKA (reference sequence). This CDR3 is CSATLTGQLRGNTIYF. In DNA form, the CDR3 reads TGCAGTGCTACCCTAACGGGACAGCTGAGGGGAAACACCATATATTTT.

This clonotype was detected a few times. This sequence joins TRBV5-6 and TRBJ1-4, with 9 bases that match TRBD1. Germline loops: CDR1 SGHDT, CDR2 YYEEEE. V trimming: 4 bases; J trimming: 7 bases; junction bases outside the gene matches: 11. The CDR3 sequence is 16 residues long. The CDR3 here is CASSALPGQGGEKLFF. In DNA, the CDR3 is TGTGCCAGCAGCGCGCTACCGGGACAGGGTGGTGAAAAACTGTTTTTT. Full variable domain (remainder filled in from reference TRBV5-6 and TRBJ1-4): DAGVTQSPTHLIKTRGQQVTLRCSPKSGHDTVSWYQQALGQGPQFIFQYYEEEERQRGNFPDRFSGHQFPNYSSELNVNALLLGDSALYLCASSALPGQGGEKLFFGSGTQLSVL.

This rearrangement joins TRBV19 to TRBJ1-6; 11 bases fit TRBD1. Germline V gene data show CDR1 as LNHDA and CDR2 as SQIVND (reference sequence). This CDR3 comprises 13 residues. The ends lost 9 bases at V and 9 bases at J; junction bases unmatched: 4. CDR3 protein: CASTGTGGSPLHF. The CDR3 DNA reads TGTGCCAGCACCGGGACAGGGGGTTCACCCCTCCACTTT. The entire variable domain, with the rest obtained from reference TRBV19 and TRBJ1-6, is as follows: DGGITQSPKYLFRKEGQNVTLSCEQNLNHDAMYWYRQDPGQGLRLIYYSQIVNDFQKGDIAEGYSVSREKKESFPLTVTSAQKNPTAFYLCASTGTGGSPLHFGNGTRLTVT.

With regard to this clonotype: A read error may account for a junction end that differs from germline. The chain combines TRBV10-3 with TRBJ2-1; TRBD2 aligns across 12 bases. The CDR3 contains 14 residues. Germline values: CDR1 ENHRY, CDR2 SYGVKD. CDR3 sequence reads: CASSASGRANGQFF. CDR3 DNA: TGTGCCAGCAGCGCTAGCGGGAGGGCCAATGGGCAGTTCTTC.

The chain couples TRBV18 to TRBJ1-5; the match to TRBD1 covers 7 bases. The CDR3 consists of 15 residues. The germline CDR1 and CDR2 sequences are KGHSH and LQKENI. V shed 3 bases, J shed 3 bases, and the junction held 5 bases outside the gene matches. CDR3 in DNA: TGTGCCAGCTCACCGTCGACAGGGACCAATCAGCCCCAGCATTTT. This encodes CASSPSTGTNQPQHF.

As concerns this clonotype: This may be a read error: a much more frequent sequence differs by one nucleotide. No conserved phenylalanine or tryptophan ends this CDR3, so it is likely a read error. The chain is built from TRBV5-4 and TRBJ1-2; D not certain. Trimming took off 0 bases at V and 4 bases at J, with 10 bases between the two ends. The CDR3 consists of 14 residues. In germline, CDR1 is SGHNT, CDR2 YYREEE (reference sequence). CDR3 nucleotides: TGTGCCAGCAGCTTGGAAGGCGCAACCTATGGCTACACCCTC. Translated, it gives CASSLEGATYGYTL.

The V call is TRBV2, the J call TRBJ2-5, with D hard to call. The germline CDR1 and CDR2 sequences are SNHLY and FYNNEI. This CDR3 is 15 amino acids long. Trimming stripped 3 bases from V and 2 bases from J, with 13 bases between. The CDR3 nucleotides read TGTGCCAGCAGTGAGCCAAGAGAAGTTCAAGAGACCCAGTACTTC. Its protein product is CASSEPREVQETQYF.

The chain is built from TRBV20-1 and TRBJ2-1; 9 bases map to TRBD2. Germline CDR1 DFQATT, CDR2 SNEGSKA (reference sequence). Germline trimming cut 3 bases from V and 5 bases from J; bases unmatched to any gene: 11. CDR3 length: 16 amino acids. This chain's CDR3 is CSARPPGLATDNEQFF. In nucleotides, the CDR3 is TGCAGTGCTAGGCCTCCGGGACTAGCTACCGACAATGAGCAGTTCTTC.

This clonotype was counted once. A much larger clone differs from this one at a single base, so this may be a read error. The genes are TRBV12-3 or TRBV12-4 and TRBJ2-2; D is unresolved. The V end was cut by 3 bases, the J end by 7 bases, with 9 bases between. This CDR3 region has 13 residues. CDR3 coding DNA: TGTGCCAGCAGTTTCGATTTCATCGGGGAGCTGTTTTTT. This encodes CASSFDFIGELFF.

V and J are TRBV10-3 and TRBJ2-7, with a possible D match to TRBD1 (6 bases). Germline values: CDR1 ENHRY, CDR2 SYGVKD. This CDR3 has 14 residues. Trimming pared 3 bases from V and 2 bases from J, leaving 11 bases between. The CDR3 DNA reads as TGTGCCATCAGTGATTTGGGGGCAGCCTACGAGCAGTACTTC. Amino acids: CAISDLGAAYEQYF.

The CDR3 region has the DNA TGCAGTGCTAGAGAGCTGATAGCGGGGACTCAAGAGACCCAGTACTTC. It codes for CSARELIAGTQETQYF. The rearrangement joins TRBV20-1 to TRBJ2-5; TRBD2 matches 8 bases. The germline V gene has CDR1 DFQATT and CDR2 SNEGSKA (reference sequence). The CDR3 covers 16 residues. After removal of 0 bases from V and 2 bases from J, the junction contained 8 bases not matched to a gene.

This clonotype was counted many times. The V gene is TRBV24-1, the J gene TRBJ2-7, with D possibly matching TRBD1 (6 bases). The CDR3 spans 14 residues. Between the trimmed V and J ends, which lost 9 bases and 0 bases, there was a span of 14 bases. Germline-derived CDR1 and CDR2 are KGHDR and SFDVKD. CDR3 bases: TGTGCCACCGAGGATAAACAGGGCTCCTACGAGCAGTACTTC. Its protein product is CATEDKQGSYEQYF.

This clonotype was recorded at least ten times. This chain links TRBV7-2 with TRBJ1-2; 9 bases are a match to TRBD1. This CDR3 spans 14 amino acids. The germline V gene encodes CDR1 SGHTA and CDR2 FQGNSA. J was trimmed by 5 bases and V by 2 bases; bases with no gene match: 3. The CDR3 coding sequence is TGTGCCAGCAGCTTACGACAGGGGGAATATGGCTACACCTTC. Translation: CASSLRQGEYGYTF.

The V call is TRBV20-1, the J call TRBJ2-7; perhaps D is TRBD1 or TRBD2 (6 bases each). The CDR3 runs 13 residues. V dropped 3 bases and J dropped 2 bases, with 11 bases sitting between them. Germline V gene lookup returns CDR1 DFQATT and CDR2 SNEGSKA (reference sequence). CDR3 in amino acids: CSASRGTTYEQYF. CDR3 sequence (DNA): TGCAGTGCTAGTCGGGGGACAACCTACGAGCAGTACTTC.

The rearrangement joins TRBV18 to TRBJ1-6, with D unresolved. Germline CDR1 reads KGHSH; CDR2 reads LQKENI. Trimming took 3 bases from V and 4 from J, leaving 10 bases between them. The CDR3 consists of 15 residues. The CDR3 sequence is CASSPLEGYNSPLHF. CDR3 bases: TGTGCCAGCTCACCGCTGGAGGGTTATAATTCACCCCTCCACTTT.

V usage is TRBV24-1 and J usage is TRBJ2-1; possible D gene TRBD1, 6 bases. There are 14 residues in the CDR3. The V end was cut by 7 bases, the J end by 0 bases, with 9 bases between. CDR1 is KGHDR and CDR2 is SFDVKD in the germline V gene. CDR3 sequence: CATREDSSYNEQFF. DNA for the CDR3: TGTGCCACCAGGGAGGACAGCTCCTACAATGAGCAGTTCTTC.

The chain uses TRBV15 and TRBJ2-7, with 10 bases identical to TRBD2. V trimming: 0 bases; J trimming: 7 bases; junction bases outside the gene matches: 6. This CDR3 has 15 amino acids. Germline CDR1 is LNHNV and CDR2 is YYDKDF (reference sequence). The CDR3 region has the DNA TGTGCCACCAGCAGAGACAGCGGGGGGGCGCGTGAGCAGTACTTC. Translated, it gives CATSRDSGGAREQYF. Combining the CDR3 with reference TRBV15 and TRBJ2-7 gives the whole variable domain DAMVIQNPRYQVTQFGKPVTLSCSQTLNHNVMYWYQQKSSQAPKLLFHYYDKDFNNEADTPDNFQSRRPNTSFCFLDIRSPGLGDTAMYLCATSRDSGGAREQYFGPGTRLTVT.

The CDR3 loop is CASSQEAGSNQPQHF. The CDR3 DNA sequence: TGCGCCAGCAGCCAGGAGGCAGGGTCAAATCAGCCCCAGCATTTT. The chain recombines TRBV4-1 with TRBJ1-5; a weak D match, TRBD1 (5 bases). The CDR3 length is 15 residues. Per germline, CDR1 MGHRA and CDR2 YSYEKL. V was shortened by 3 bases and J by 4 bases, with 13 bases between the two germline ends.

This clonotype turned up a few times. This chain joins TRBV2 and TRBJ2-3; no firm D call. There are 13 residues in the CDR3. Trimming cost V 3 bases and J 2 bases, with 6 bases left between them. Germline V CDR1 and CDR2: SNHLY, FYNNEI. The CDR3 sequence is CASSEAATDTQYF. In nucleotides, the CDR3 is TGTGCCAGCAGTGAGGCAGCCACAGATACGCAGTATTTT.

Ten or more counts support this clonotype. This sequence joins TRBV19 and TRBJ2-1; D might be TRBD2 (6 bases). V was shortened by 7 bases and J by 0 bases, with 16 bases between the two germline ends. The CDR3 consists of 16 residues. CDR1 and CDR2 from the germline V gene are LNHDA and SQIVND (reference sequence). CDR3 nucleotides: TGTGCCAGTATACAAGCGGGTCCGAGCTCCTACAATGAGCAGTTCTTC. It codes for CASIQAGPSSYNEQFF.

In DNA form, the CDR3 reads TGTGCCAGCACCTATGGGGACACTGAAGCTTTCTTT. This encodes CASTYGDTEAFF. The chain has TRBV2 and TRBJ1-1; no clear D. Germline V lookup: CDR1 SNHLY, CDR2 FYNNEI. The CDR3 is made up of 12 amino acids. V lost 7 bases to trimming and J lost 3 bases, with 9 bases between them.

This chain connects TRBV5-8 to TRBJ2-2, with D perhaps matching TRBD2 (6 bases). The CDR3 has 14 residues. CDR1 is SGHTS and CDR2 is YDEGEE in the germline V gene. With 4 bases removed from V and 5 bases from J, the gap between germline ends came to 12 bases. The CDR3 nucleotides read TGTGCCAGCAGCCGACTAGATTGGACCGGGGAGCTGTTTTTT. Residues: CASSRLDWTGELFF.

The CDR3 protein is CAATEANSNQPQHF. CDR3 nucleotide sequence: TGTGCCGCTACTGAGGCAAATAGCAATCAGCCCCAGCATTTT. The chain combines TRBV19 with TRBJ1-5; D gene ambiguous. In germline, CDR1 is LNHDA, CDR2 SQIVND (reference sequence). Trimming cost V 11 bases and J 0 bases, with 14 bases left between them. The CDR3 runs to 14 residues.